This TCR beta chain was retrieved from a study of graft-versus-host responses after intestinal transplantation (dated by TCRdb to about 2021). About the investigation overall: The transplants that recipients received were multivisceral, liver-intestinal, or isolated intestinal. Rather than being sequenced by the commercial service, samples from three later patients were sequenced in-house on an Illumina MiSeq and processed with MiXCR. All recipients received anti-thymocyte globulin induction followed by maintenance tacrolimus and steroids for 3 to 4 years. Donor T cell macrochimerism was defined as a peak of at least 4% donor T cells among recipient peripheral blood mononuclear cells. Bulk TCR-beta CDR3 sequencing was used to track graft-versus-host and host-versus-graft alloreactive T cell clones in the graft, circulation and bone marrow after intestinal transplantation. Of the approximately 25 intestinal transplant recipients enrolled in the cohort, one of whom was a retransplant, a few patients without pretransplant specimens were excluded. Alloreactive clones were identified by sequencing pre-transplant mixed lymphocyte reaction products and comparing them with unstimulated pre-transplant donor and recipient T cells.

V was cut back by 0 bases and J by 11 bases, leaving a gap of 10 bases between them. Its CDR3 holds 12 amino acids, cysteine through phenylalanine. The entry retains the CDR3 DNA only, 36 bases that are in frame from base 1. The germline V gene sets CDR1 to WSHSY and CDR2 to SAAADI. The sample's time point label is to be understood as: cells obtained before transplantation from donor or recipient. CD3+CD4+ and CD3+CD8+ populations were FACS-sorted from unstimulated pre-transplant donor and recipient cells taken from spleen or lymph nodes. Preparation of the library involved the immunoSEQ multiplex PCR assay. For most patients, genomic DNA was isolated with the Qiagen DNeasy Blood and Tissue Kit and shipped frozen to Adaptive Biotechnologies for TCR sequencing. For most patients, high-throughput TCR-beta CDR3 sequencing of genomic DNA was performed by Adaptive Biotechnologies. The authors' pipeline ran thus. TCR sequencing data for roughly 18 patients were retrieved from Adaptive's ImmunoSEQ software; three other patients were processed with MiXCR and VDJtools. To correct CD4 versus CD8 sorting errors, any sequence found in both subsets at a frequency ratio below 5:1 was removed. CDR3 nucleotide sequences shared by donor and recipient were removed because the origin of these sequences could not be assigned. To count as alloreactive, a clone needed at least 2-fold expansion over unstimulated cells and a minimum CFSE-low frequency of 0.002% (template counts) or 0.001% (read counts). Mappable clones were those detected in sequenced pre-transplant spleen, lymph node, or MLR CFSE-low populations of the donor or recipient. Cumulative frequency of alloreactive clones was calculated as a percentage of all sequences weighted by copy number. Drawn from immuneACCESS, this table holds only the in-frame rearrangements with V and J called that TCRdb kept. Clones are partly lost; checked studies trace under half to an unresolved V gene and leave the rest unexplained. V and J calls and clone size are as listed in that table; D and trimming were resolved from the DNA. Recorded for this sample are around 49,000 clones; 80% to 90% of them occurred a single time. The leading ten clones occupy 0.5% to 0.65% of the sample.

In regard to this clone: Its binding antigen is unknown. Within one base of it there is no much larger clone, and no base qualities were kept.

General findings and caveats noted by the study authors: GvH clones were detected in recipient bone marrow, and some appeared earlier in ileal mucosa or blood, consistent with an intestinal mucosal origin. Patients with donor T cell macrochimerism had high GvH to HvG T cell clonal ratios in their allografts. Early after transplant, peak levels of circulating GvH clones were found to be associated with declines in HvG clones. The relatively low number and heterogeneity of intestinal transplant patients limited the conclusions.

This TCR was sampled from a human donor who was the organ donor for an intestinal transplant. The V and J segments used are TRBV10-2 and TRBJ1-1; no D gene can be assigned with confidence. Source: unstimulated CD4+ T cells sorted from spleen or lymph node cells, taken before transplant. The CDR3 in this case is CASSESREEAFF. The bases are TGCGCCAGCAGTGAGTCACGGGAGGAGGCTTTCTTT.